The rows below give T cell receptor beta chains drawn from one sample of a study of neurological immune-mediated disorders. TCRdb reprocessed the 5' RACE reads with MiXCR, giving one entry per CDR3 protein. Of under 40,000 distinct CDR3 sequences listed, about 4.5% are singletons. What was sequenced was PBMCs. The receptors were gathered from a young man in good health. Both conserved end residues are part of each CDR3. Fields, in order: D gene, clone size, J gene, V gene, CDR3 DNA, CDR3 protein. A D gene is named only where the DNA matches it firmly. Where a row states a size, it is once, few, many or the class of an expanded clone; other rows omit it.

>.|many|TRBJ2-5|TRBV20-1
TGCAGTGCCCCAGGGAGCGACCGCCAAGAGACCCAGTACTTC
CSAPGSDRQETQYF
>TRBD2|many|TRBJ2-1|TRBV7-2
TGTGCCAGCAGCTTAGTTCCGGGACTAGCGGCCCTAGTATTCAATGAGCAGTTCTTC
CASSLVPGLAALVFNEQFF
>TRBD2|many|TRBJ2-3|TRBV7-2
TGTGCCGACGGTAGCGGGGCCTCCACAGATACGCAGTATTTT
CADGSGASTDTQYF
>TRBD1|many|TRBJ2-1|TRBV4-2
TGTGCCAGCAGCCCTATACGACAGGGACGTTCCCAGAGCTCCTACAATGAGCAGTTCTTC
CASSPIRQGRSQSSYNEQFF
>.|many|TRBJ1-2|TRBV4-2
TGTGCCAGCAGCCAAGACGGGCCGGGGGGCTATGGCTACACCTTC
CASSQDGPGGYGYTF
>TRBD1|many|TRBJ1-5|TRBV12-3/TRBV12-4
TGTGCCAGCACCCCGGGACAGGGCAGTCAGCCCCAGCATTTT
CASTPGQGSQPQHF
>.|many|TRBJ2-5|TRBV7-3
TGTGCCAGCAGCCGGGACTACCAAGAGACCCAGTACTTC
CASSRDYQETQYF
>.|many|TRBJ1-6|TRBV4-3
TGCGCCAGCAGCCAAGACTCTGGGCTGAGCTCACCCCTCCACTTT
CASSQDSGLSSPLHF
>.|few|TRBJ2-2|TRBV18
TGTGCCAGCTCACCACTAAACAGGGCCGGGGAGCTGTTTTTT
CASSPLNRAGELFF
>.|many|TRBJ1-1|TRBV5-1
TGCGCCAGCAGCTTGACTCAGAGCTCCAGGGGAGCTTTCTTT
CASSLTQSSRGAFF
>.|few|TRBJ2-2|TRBV7-6
TGTGCCAGCGGAGCCTCCGGCGGGGAGCTGTTTTTT
CASGASGGELFF
>TRBD1|many|TRBJ1-2|TRBV6-2/TRBV6-3
TGTGCCGGCCGGGACAGTGACAACTATGGCTACACCTTC
CAGRDSDNYGYTF
>TRBD1|many|TRBJ2-2|TRBV6-5
TGTGCCAGCAGTTACGCCGCCCCTTTGACAGGGGCCGGGGAGCTGTTTTTT
CASSYAAPLTGAGELFF
>TRBD2|many|TRBJ2-1|TRBV7-2
TGTGCCAGCAGCTCAACTAGCGGGGGGAAGTATGAGCAGTTCTTC
CASSSTSGGKYEQFF
>.|many|TRBJ2-7|TRBV9
TGTGCCAGCAGCGTAGAGGTGGGGTCCTACGAGCAGTACTTC
CASSVEVGSYEQYF
>TRBD1|medium-sized|TRBJ2-7|TRBV3-1
TGTGCCAGCAGCCGAGAAACAGGGGGCCCAGCCTACGAGCAGTACTTC
CASSRETGGPAYEQYF
>.|many|TRBJ1-5|TRBV5-1
TGCGCCAGCAGCTTGTTCGGGCAGGTCAATCAGCCCCAGCATTTT
CASSLFGQVNQPQHF
>.|many|TRBJ1-2|TRBV29-1
TGCAGCGTTGACAGGCTCTTCTATGGCTACACCTTC
CSVDRLFYGYTF
>TRBD1|many|TRBJ1-1|TRBV7-2
TGTGCCAGCAGCTTAGCGCAGGGGGCCTCAAGCACTGAAGCTTTCTTT
CASSLAQGASSTEAFF
>.|.|TRBJ1-1|TRBV10-3
TGTGCCATCAGTTATAACATGGCAGCGAACACTGAAGCTTTCTTT
CAISYNMAANTEAFF
>.|many|TRBJ1-5|TRBV5-4
TGTGCCAGCAGCTCGGTCCCTGAGAATCAGCCCCAGCATTTT
CASSSVPENQPQHF
>.|many|TRBJ1-2|TRBV5-1
TGCGCCAGCAGCCGTGACGATGACGGCTACACCTTC
CASSRDDDGYTF
>.|many|TRBJ2-7|TRBV2
TGTGCCAGTACAGTAGAGAGCTCCTACGAGCAGTACTTC
CASTVESSYEQYF
>TRBD1|many|TRBJ1-2|TRBV5-1
TGCGCCAGCAGCGCCGGGACAGCCAATTACTATGGCTACACCTTC
CASSAGTANYYGYTF
>TRBD1|few|TRBJ1-1|TRBV2
TGTGCCAGCAGTGAGGGACAGCATGAAGCTTTCTTT
CASSEGQHEAFF
>TRBD2|many|TRBJ2-7|TRBV5-1
TGCGCCAGCAGAAGCGGGACTAGTGCCTACGAGCAGTACTTC
CASRSGTSAYEQYF
>TRBD2|many|TRBJ2-4|TRBV7-3
TGTGCCAGCAGCCTCTCCACTAGCGGCAAAAACATTCAGTACTTC
CASSLSTSGKNIQYF
>.|.|TRBJ1-5|TRBV5-5
TGTGCCAGCAGCTTGGACAGACTAGCAACTCATACCCAGCATTTT
CASSLDRLATHTQHF
>TRBD2|many|TRBJ2-7|TRBV5-6
TGTGCCAGCAGCATCCGACTAGCGGGGGGGTCCTACGAGCAGTACTTC
CASSIRLAGGSYEQYF
>.|many|TRBJ2-7|TRBV6-5
TGTGCCAGCAGTTACTCTCCGGGGCCTGCCTACGAGCAGTACTTC
CASSYSPGPAYEQYF
>.|many|TRBJ2-5|TRBV20-1
TGCAGTGCTAGAGAAGGCGGCGGCAGGGTACCACAAGAGACCCAGTACTTC
CSAREGGGRVPQETQYF
>.|many|TRBJ2-7|TRBV28
TGTGCCAGCAGTTTAGCAGGGACCCTTGGCTACGAGCAGTACTTC
CASSLAGTLGYEQYF
>TRBD2|.|TRBJ2-1|TRBV11-2
TGTGCCAGCAGCGAACTCGCTAGCGGGGGGGCCAATGAGCAGTTCTTC
CASSELASGGANEQFF
>TRBD1|many|TRBJ1-2|TRBV6-5
TGTGCCAGCGGGACAGGGGAGGTAAACTATGGCTACACCTTC
CASGTGEVNYGYTF
>.|many|TRBJ1-1|TRBV5-1
TGCGCCAGCAGCTTGAGAACCGGTTGGGACACTGAAGCTTTCTTT
CASSLRTGWDTEAFF
>.|many|TRBJ2-1|TRBV20-1
TGCAGTGCCCGCTTCTATCAAAACTACAATGAGCAGTTCTTC
CSARFYQNYNEQFF
>.|.|TRBJ2-7|TRBV9
TGTGCCAGCAGCGCGAGGGATCGGGGCCCCGAGCAGTACTTC
CASSARDRGPEQYF
>.|many|TRBJ1-1|TRBV20-1
TGCAGTGCTCGTCCGGCGGGCCTCGAGATGAACACTGAAGCTTTCTTT
CSARPAGLEMNTEAFF
>.|many|TRBJ1-6|TRBV2
TGTGCCAGCAGTGATTTATTTTCACCCCTCCACTTT
CASSDLFSPLHF
>TRBD1|many|TRBJ1-1|TRBV5-1
TGCGCCAGCAGCGGTTACAGGGGCACTGAAGCTTTCTTT
CASSGYRGTEAFF
>.|many|TRBJ1-1|TRBV20-1
TGCAGTGCTAGGTCGGGGGGGGGGACTGAAGCTTTCTTT
CSARSGGGTEAFF
>.|many|TRBJ1-2|TRBV10-3
TGTGCCATCAGTGAGCAATCAGGTCCATCGCGTGGCTACACCTTC
CAISEQSGPSRGYTF
>.|many|TRBJ1-1|TRBV12-3/TRBV12-4
TGTGCCAGCAGTTTAGGGGACGGGAACAGGGACACTGAAGCTTTCTTT
CASSLGDGNRDTEAFF
>.|many|TRBJ2-7|TRBV20-1
TGCAGTGCTAGAGATCAGGGGACACCTCTACTCGAGCAGTACTTC
CSARDQGTPLLEQYF
>TRBD2|many|TRBJ2-1|TRBV5-1
TGCGCCAGCAGCACACGGACTAGCGGGGGGGCCTATAATGAGCAGTTCTTC
CASSTRTSGGAYNEQFF
>TRBD2|many|TRBJ2-5|TRBV20-1
TGCAGTGCTAGATTAGCGGGGGTCCAAGAGACCCAGTACTTC
CSARLAGVQETQYF
>.|many|TRBJ2-3|TRBV5-5
TGTGCCAGCAGGCGACAGCAGGGCGCAGATACGCAGTATTTT
CASRRQQGADTQYF
>TRBD2|many|TRBJ2-1|TRBV7-9
TGTGCCAGCAGCTTTCCGACTAGCGGGGTGGATGAGCAGTTCTTC
CASSFPTSGVDEQFF
>.|medium-sized|TRBJ1-5|TRBV7-2
TGTGCCAGCAGCTTTCAGGGGAATAGCAATCAGCCCCAGCATTTT
CASSFQGNSNQPQHF
>.|many|TRBJ2-7|TRBV29-1
TGCAGCGTCCTTCTGTGGGGGGCCTACGAGCAGTACTTC
CSVLLWGAYEQYF
>.|many|TRBJ1-1|TRBV7-6
TGTGCCAGCAGCTTAGGGGGGGGCGGAGGAGGCACTGAAGCTTTCTTT
CASSLGGGGGGTEAFF
>.|many|TRBJ1-5|TRBV6-5
TGTGCCAGCAGCCGGAACAGGGAATCCAATCAGCCCCAGCATTTT
CASSRNRESNQPQHF
>.|many|TRBJ1-1|TRBV6-5
TGTGCCAGCAGTTATGGAGGACCCTACACTGAAGCTTTCTTT
CASSYGGPYTEAFF
>.|many|TRBJ1-1|TRBV5-8
TGTGCCAGCAGCTTTGGGTTCGGTTTAACTGAAGCTTTCTTT
CASSFGFGLTEAFF
>.|many|TRBJ1-2|TRBV10-3
TGTGCCATCAGTGAGTTGGGGGCCTATGGCTACACCTTC
CAISELGAYGYTF
>.|many|TRBJ1-3|TRBV2
TGTGCCAACGGGACCGCTGCCTCTGGAAACACCATATATTTT
CANGTAASGNTIYF
>.|many|TRBJ1-6|TRBV20-1
TGCAGTGCTACGGAAGGCCTTAATTCACCCCTCCACTTT
CSATEGLNSPLHF
>.|many|TRBJ2-2|TRBV7-2
TGTGCCAGCAGCTTAAACAGGGTTACCGGGGAGCTGTTTTTT
CASSLNRVTGELFF